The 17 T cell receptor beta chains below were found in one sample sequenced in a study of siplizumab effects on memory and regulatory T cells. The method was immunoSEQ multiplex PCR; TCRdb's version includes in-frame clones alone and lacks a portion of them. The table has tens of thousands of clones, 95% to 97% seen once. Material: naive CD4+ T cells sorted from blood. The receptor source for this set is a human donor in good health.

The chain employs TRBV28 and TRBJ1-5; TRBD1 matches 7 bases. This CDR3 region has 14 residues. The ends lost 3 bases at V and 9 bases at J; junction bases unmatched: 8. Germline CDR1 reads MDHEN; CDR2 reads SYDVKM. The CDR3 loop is CASSFPQGVRPQHF. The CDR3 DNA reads TGTGCCAGCAGTTTCCCCCAGGGGGTTCGGCCCCAGCATTTT.

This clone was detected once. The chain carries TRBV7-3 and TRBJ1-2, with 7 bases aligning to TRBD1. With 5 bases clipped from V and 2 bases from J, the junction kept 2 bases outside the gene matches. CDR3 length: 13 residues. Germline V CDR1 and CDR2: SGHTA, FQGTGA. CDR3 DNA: TGTGCCAGCAGCCAACAGGGGAACTATGGCTACACCTTC. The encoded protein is CASSQQGNYGYTF. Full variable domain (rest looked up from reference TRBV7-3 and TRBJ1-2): GAGVSQTPSNKVTEKGKYVELRCDPISGHTALYWYRQSLGQGPEFLIYFQGTGAADDSGLPNDRFFAVRPEGSVSTLKIQRTERGDSAVYLCASSQQGNYGYTFGSGTRLTVV.

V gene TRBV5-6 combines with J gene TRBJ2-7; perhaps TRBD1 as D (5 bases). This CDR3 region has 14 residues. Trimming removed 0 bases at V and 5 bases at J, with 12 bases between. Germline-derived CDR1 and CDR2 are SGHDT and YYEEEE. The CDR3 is CASSLDRGNHEQYF. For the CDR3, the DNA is TGTGCCAGCAGCTTGGATAGGGGAAATCACGAGCAGTACTTC.

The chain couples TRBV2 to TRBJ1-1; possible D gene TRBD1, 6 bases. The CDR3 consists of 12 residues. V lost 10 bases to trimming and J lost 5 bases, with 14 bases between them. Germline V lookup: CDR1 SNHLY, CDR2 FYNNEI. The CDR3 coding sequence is TGTGCCAAGGGGGGGGCTCGGACTGAAGCTTTCTTT. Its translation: CAKGGARTEAFF.

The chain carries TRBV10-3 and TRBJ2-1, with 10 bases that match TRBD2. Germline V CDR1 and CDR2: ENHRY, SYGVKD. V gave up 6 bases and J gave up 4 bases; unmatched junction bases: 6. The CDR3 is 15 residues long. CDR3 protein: CAIRTLAGDYNEQFF. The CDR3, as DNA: TGTGCCATCAGGACTCTAGCGGGGGATTACAATGAGCAGTTCTTC.

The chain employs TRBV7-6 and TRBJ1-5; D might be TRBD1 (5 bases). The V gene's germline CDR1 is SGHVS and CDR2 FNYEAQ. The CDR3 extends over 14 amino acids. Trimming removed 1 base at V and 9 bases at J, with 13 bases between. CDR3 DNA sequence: TGTGCCAGCAGCTTAGACCCCGCCGGGGCGCCCCAGCATTTT. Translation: CASSLDPAGAPQHF.

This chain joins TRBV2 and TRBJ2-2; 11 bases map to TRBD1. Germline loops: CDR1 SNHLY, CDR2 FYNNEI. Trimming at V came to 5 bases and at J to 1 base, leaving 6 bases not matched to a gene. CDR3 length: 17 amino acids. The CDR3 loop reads CASSRGQGVGNTGELFF. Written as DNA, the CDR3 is TGTGCCAGCAGTAGGGGACAGGGGGTAGGGAACACCGGGGAGCTGTTTTTT.

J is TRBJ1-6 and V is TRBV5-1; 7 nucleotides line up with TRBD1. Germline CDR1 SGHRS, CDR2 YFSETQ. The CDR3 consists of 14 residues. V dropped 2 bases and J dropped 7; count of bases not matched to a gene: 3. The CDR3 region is CASSLDRENSPLHF. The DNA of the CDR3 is TGCGCCAGCAGCTTAGACAGGGAGAATTCACCCCTCCACTTT.

CDR3 sequence: CASSFKGQGYNSPLHF. CDR3 in DNA: TGTGCCAGCAGTTTCAAGGGACAGGGTTATAATTCACCCCTCCACTTT. V gene TRBV6-5 combines with J gene TRBJ1-6; TRBD1 agrees at 9 bases. CDR3 length equals 16 residues. CDR1 is MNHEY and CDR2 is SVGAGI in the germline V gene. With V trimmed by 4 bases and J by 4 bases, 5 bases remained unmatched.

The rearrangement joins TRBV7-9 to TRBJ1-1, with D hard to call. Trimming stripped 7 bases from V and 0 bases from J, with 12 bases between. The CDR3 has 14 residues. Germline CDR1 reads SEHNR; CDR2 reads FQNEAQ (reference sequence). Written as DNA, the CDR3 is TGTGCCAGCAATTCGTACAACATGAACACTGAAGCTTTCTTT. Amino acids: CASNSYNMNTEAFF.

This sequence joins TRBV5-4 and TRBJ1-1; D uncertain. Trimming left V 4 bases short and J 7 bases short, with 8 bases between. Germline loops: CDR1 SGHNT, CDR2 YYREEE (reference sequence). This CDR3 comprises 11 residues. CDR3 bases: TGTGCCAGCAGCCGGGAGTTTGAAGCTTTCTTT. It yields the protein CASSREFEAFF.

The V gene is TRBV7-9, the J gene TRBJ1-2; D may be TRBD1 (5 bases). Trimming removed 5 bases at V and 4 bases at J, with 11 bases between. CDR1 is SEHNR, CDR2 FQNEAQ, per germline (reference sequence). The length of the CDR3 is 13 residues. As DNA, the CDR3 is TGTGCCAGCAGCCCTTCCGGGACCTATGGCTACACCTTC. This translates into CASSPSGTYGYTF.

The DNA for the CDR3 is TGTGCCAGTAGGCCTTACAGGGGGTATACTAGCGGGACGAACACCGGGGAGCTGTTTTTT. Encoded protein: CASRPYRGYTSGTNTGELFF. The chain combines TRBV19 with TRBJ2-2; 10 nucleotides agree with TRBD2. Unmatched junction bases numbered 16, after V lost 6 bases and J lost 0 bases. CDR1 and CDR2 (germline): LNHDA, SQIVND (reference sequence). The CDR3 has 20 amino acids. The whole variable domain, remainder taken from reference TRBV19 and TRBJ2-2, is DGGITQSPKYLFRKEGQNVTLSCEQNLNHDAMYWYRQDPGQGLRLIYYSQIVNDFQKGDIAEGYSVSREKKESFPLTVTSAQKNPTAFYLCASRPYRGYTSGTNTGELFFGEGSRLTVL.

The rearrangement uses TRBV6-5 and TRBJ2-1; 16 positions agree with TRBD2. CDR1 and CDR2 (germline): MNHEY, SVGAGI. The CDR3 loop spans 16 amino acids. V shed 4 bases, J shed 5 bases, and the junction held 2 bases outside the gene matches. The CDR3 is CASSWGLAGGNNEQFF. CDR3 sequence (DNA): TGTGCCAGCAGTTGGGGACTAGCGGGGGGGAACAATGAGCAGTTCTTC.

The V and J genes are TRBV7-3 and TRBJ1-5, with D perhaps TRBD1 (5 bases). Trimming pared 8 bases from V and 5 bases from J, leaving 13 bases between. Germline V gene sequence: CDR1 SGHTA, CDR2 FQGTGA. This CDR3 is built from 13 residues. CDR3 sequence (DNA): TGTGCCAGCGTAGGACAACGAGATCAGCCCCAGCATTTT. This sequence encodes CASVGQRDQPQHF.

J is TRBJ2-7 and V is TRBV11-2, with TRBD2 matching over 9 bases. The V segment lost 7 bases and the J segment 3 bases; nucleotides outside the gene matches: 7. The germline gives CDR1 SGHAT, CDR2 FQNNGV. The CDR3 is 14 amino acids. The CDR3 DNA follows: TGTGCCAGCACCTTTGGCGGGGGGGGCTACGAGCAGTACTTC. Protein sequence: CASTFGGGGYEQYF.

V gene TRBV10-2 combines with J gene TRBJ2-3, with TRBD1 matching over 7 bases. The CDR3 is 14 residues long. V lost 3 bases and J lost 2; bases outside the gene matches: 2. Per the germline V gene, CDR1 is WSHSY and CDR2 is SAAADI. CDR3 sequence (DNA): TGCGCCAGCAGTGAACAGGGGCACACAGATACGCAGTATTTT. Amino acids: CASSEQGHTDTQYF.